Here is one T cell receptor beta chain with its context. Antigen unknown. The PCR ran on 60 Vbeta and 13 Jbeta primers. Sequencing was performed with immunoSEQ multiplex PCR; in TCRdb, only in-frame clones are kept and a portion is missing. The sample holds 170,000 or so clones; around 80% are singletons and the top ten take more than 3%. These data come from a study of cytomegalovirus exposure and HLA in healthy donors. General observations from the study: Several of the most significant clusters appeared linked to common viral pathogens, based on a later analysis. Later analysis found that TCR beta chains associated with HLA were more clonally expanded than other, equally common chains. CMV serostatus was the sole immune exposure information available. Analyses of presence and absence presupposed an approximately uniform sequencing depth across donors.

V was shortened by 3 bases and J by 8 bases, with 11 bases between the two germline ends. Germline CDR1 is LNHDA and CDR2 is SQIVND (reference sequence). The CDR3 runs to 13 residues. The V and J genes are TRBV19 and TRBJ2-1, with D perhaps matching TRBD2 (5 bases). Specimen: PBMCs. The clonotype comes from a woman aged 55-69 years in good health and CMV-seropositive. In DNA, the CDR3 is TGTGCCAGTAGTATTGGCGGGTACGATGAGCAGTTCTTC. Translated: CASSIGGYDEQFF. Full variable domain (rest looked up from reference TRBV19 and TRBJ2-1): DGGITQSPKYLFRKEGQNVTLSCEQNLNHDAMYWYRQDPGQGLRLIYYSQIVNDFQKGDIAEGYSVSREKKESFPLTVTSAQKNPTAFYLCASSIGGYDEQFFGPGTRLTVL.